This entry lists 21 T cell receptor beta chains sequenced from one sample in a study of blood T cell repertoires in COVID-19. Method: immunoSEQ multiplex PCR; TCRdb's copy keeps in-frame clones and lacks some. This table has about 35,000 clones, 70% to 80% appearing once. The sample taken for sequencing was peripheral blood. These receptor sequences come from a human donor in a cohort sampled during active COVID-19.

The chain carries TRBV19 and TRBJ1-2; D might be TRBD1 (6 bases). Trimming cost V 6 bases and J 9 bases, with 14 bases left between them. The CDR3 sequence is 12 residues long. Germline loops: CDR1 LNHDA, CDR2 SQIVND (reference sequence). For the CDR3, the DNA is TGTGCCAGTAGACCGAGGGGGTATAGCTACACCTTC. Its protein is CASRPRGYSYTF.

In DNA form, the CDR3 reads TGTGCCAGCAGCTTGGAGGGACAGGGGAGTCGAGCCTATGGCTACACCTTC. Amino acid sequence: CASSLEGQGSRAYGYTF. The chain couples TRBV5-4 to TRBJ1-2, with 10 bases fitting TRBD1. With 0 bases clipped from V and 4 bases from J, the junction kept 9 bases outside the gene matches. The CDR3 extends over 17 amino acids. The germline gives CDR1 SGHNT, CDR2 YYREEE (reference sequence). Based on the CDR3 plus reference TRBV5-4 and TRBJ1-2, the full variable domain is ETGVTQSPTHLIKTRGQQVTLRCSSQSGHNTVSWYQQALGQGPQFIFQYYREEENGRGNFPPRFSGLQFPNYSSELNVNALELDDSALYLCASSLEGQGSRAYGYTFGSGTRLTVV.

This chain uses TRBV5-5 with TRBJ2-3; 8 nucleotides align to TRBD2. Unmatched junction bases numbered 6, after V lost 4 bases and J lost 2 bases. Per germline, CDR1 SGHKS and CDR2 YYEKEE (reference sequence). The CDR3 sequence is 15 residues long. CDR3 DNA: TGTGCCAGCAGCCCGGGGGGGGCCCTCACAGATACGCAGTATTTT. Protein: CASSPGGALTDTQYF.

This sequence joins TRBV10-3 and TRBJ2-7, with 8 bases fitting TRBD2. The ends lost 0 bases at V and 0 bases at J; junction bases unmatched: 4. The germline CDR1 and CDR2 sequences are ENHRY and SYGVKD. The CDR3 consists of 16 residues. CDR3 nucleotide sequence: TGTGCCATCAGTGAGTCATTAGCGGGGCTCTCCTACGAGCAGTACTTC. Translation gives CAISESLAGLSYEQYF.

The chain employs TRBV11-3 and TRBJ2-1; 13 nucleotides match TRBD2. CDR1 is SGHNT, CDR2 YENEEA, per germline. CDR3 length equals 16 residues. Trimming at V came to 5 bases and at J to 4 bases, leaving 5 bases not matched to a gene. CDR3 in amino acids: CASSVTGLAGYNEQFF. The CDR3 nucleotides read TGTGCCAGCAGCGTCACGGGACTAGCGGGGTACAATGAGCAGTTCTTC.

The chain carries TRBV21-1 and TRBJ2-5; the table gives TRBD1 as D, unverified against the DNA. TRBV21-1 counts as a pseudogene. CDR3 length: 16 residues. CDR3 DNA sequence: TGTGCCAGCAGCAAAAGGTTGGGCTACCTTAAAGAGACCCAGTACTTC. This encodes CASSKRLGYLKETQYF.

CDR3 DNA sequence: TGTGCCTGGAGAACGTACGAGACAATTCTGAATGGCTACACCTTC. This gives the protein CAWRTYETILNGYTF. The gene calls are TRBV30 and TRBJ1-2; no clear D gene. V dropped 3 bases and J dropped 6 bases, with 20 bases sitting between them. Germline values: CDR1 GTSNPN, CDR2 SVGIG (reference sequence). The CDR3 totals 15 residues.

This chain connects TRBV7-2 to TRBJ2-1, with TRBD1 matching over 8 bases. V trimming: 4 bases; J trimming: 4 bases; junction bases outside the gene matches: 15. This CDR3 has 18 residues. In germline, CDR1 is SGHTA, CDR2 FQGNSA. This CDR3 reads CASSSRTTGASPYNEQFF. DNA for the CDR3: TGTGCCAGCAGCTCTCGAACGACAGGGGCTTCCCCTTACAATGAGCAGTTCTTC.

The chain uses TRBV5-1 and TRBJ1-1; no reliable D call. Germline V gene lookup returns CDR1 SGHRS and CDR2 YFSETQ. The V end lost 5 bases, the J end lost 4 bases, and 15 bases lay between the germline ends. The CDR3 extends over 14 amino acids. The CDR3 bases are TGCGCCAGCAGTTATTCGAGGGAAGGCACTGAAGCTTTCTTT. It is translated as CASSYSREGTEAFF.

J is TRBJ2-2 and V is TRBV19; D may be TRBD2 (6 bases). V lost 7 bases, J lost 4 bases, and 16 bases lay in between. Germline V gene data show CDR1 as LNHDA and CDR2 as SQIVND (reference sequence). The length of the CDR3 is 15 residues. The CDR3 DNA is TGTGCCAGTACCCTACAGACTAGTGGCACCGGGGAGCTGTTTTTT. Residues: CASTLQTSGTGELFF.

The chain links TRBV3-1 (or the pseudogene TRBV3-2) to TRBJ2-1; 12 positions agree with TRBD2. CDR1 LGHDT and CDR2 YNNKEL come from the germline V gene (reference sequence). V trimming: 5 bases; J trimming: 4 bases; junction bases outside the gene matches: 6. CDR3 size: 16 residues. CDR3 amino acids: CASSTRGLAGYNEQFF. The CDR3 coding sequence is TGTGCCAGCAGCACCCGCGGACTAGCGGGATACAATGAGCAGTTCTTC.

The chain employs TRBV7-3 and TRBJ2-2, with 11 nucleotides matching TRBD2. The J segment lost 4 bases and the V segment lost 5 bases, leaving 3 bases of the junction unmatched. This CDR3 is 15 amino acids long. Germline V gene lookup returns CDR1 SGHTA and CDR2 FQGTGA. CDR3 region: CASSRLAGPTGELFF. DNA of the CDR3: TGTGCCAGCAGCCGACTAGCGGGACCCACCGGGGAGCTGTTTTTT.

The gene calls are TRBV30 and TRBJ1-2; D is uncertain. This CDR3 region has 13 residues. The V and J ends lost 3 bases and 1 base respectively, with 9 bases between them. The germline V gene encodes CDR1 GTSNPN and CDR2 SVGIG (reference sequence). In DNA form, the CDR3 reads TGTGCCTGGAGCCTACAGATTAACTATGGCTACACCTTC. The encoded protein is CAWSLQINYGYTF.

The chain carries TRBV30 and TRBJ2-1; D unresolved. Germline V gene sequence: CDR1 GTSNPN, CDR2 SVGIG (reference sequence). Trimming took 1 base from V and 8 from J, leaving 9 bases between them. The CDR3 length is 12 residues. The CDR3 spells CAWSGQFDEQFF. The CDR3 region has the DNA TGTGCCTGGAGTGGGCAGTTCGATGAGCAGTTCTTC.

The rearrangement uses TRBV30 and TRBJ2-7; D perhaps matches TRBD2 (5 bases). Per the germline V gene, CDR1 is GTSNPN and CDR2 is SVGIG (reference sequence). CDR3 size: 14 residues. V lost 0 bases, J lost 3 bases, and 12 bases lay in between. CDR3: CAWSVSGRGYEQYF. In DNA, the CDR3 is TGTGCCTGGAGTGTATCGGGGAGAGGCTACGAGCAGTACTTC.

The chain combines TRBV27 with TRBJ1-6, with TRBD1 as a possible D gene (5 bases). Germline values: CDR1 MNHEY, CDR2 SMNVEV (reference sequence). The germline V and J ends were trimmed by 5 bases and 10 bases, with 9 bases remaining between them. The length of the CDR3 is 12 residues. CDR3 loop: CASSGGGSPLHF. CDR3 coding DNA: TGTGCCAGCAGTGGGGGGGGGTCACCCCTCCACTTT.

The chain combines TRBV9 with TRBJ2-5; 12 bases fit TRBD1. V dropped 0 bases and J dropped 5; count of bases not matched to a gene: 8. From germline, CDR1 is SGDLS and CDR2 YYNGEE. This CDR3 has 17 amino acids. The CDR3: CASSVGVRDRGLETQYF. The CDR3, as DNA: TGTGCCAGCAGCGTAGGAGTTAGGGACAGGGGGCTGGAGACCCAGTACTTC.

The V and J genes are TRBV6-5 and TRBJ1-2; D perhaps matches TRBD1 (5 bases). CDR1 and CDR2 (germline): MNHEY, SVGAGI. V shed 2 bases and J shed 4 bases, with 14 bases lying between them. CDR3 length: 15 amino acids. The CDR3 reads CASSYGGGFVYGYTF. The CDR3 bases are TGTGCCAGCAGTTACGGGGGGGGTTTTGTCTATGGCTACACCTTC.

The chain joins TRBV9 to TRBJ2-3, with 8 bases aligning to TRBD1. From germline, CDR1 is SGDLS and CDR2 YYNGEE. The CDR3 runs 15 residues. The V gene end was trimmed by 4 bases and the J gene end by 5 bases; junction bases not matched to a gene: 9. The CDR3 here is CASSPSGGGGDTQYF. Here the CDR3 DNA reads TGTGCCAGCAGCCCATCAGGGGGCGGCGGAGATACGCAGTATTTT.

The genes are TRBV3-1 (or the pseudogene TRBV3-2) and TRBJ2-1; 7 positions match TRBD2. The CDR3 runs 12 residues. V shed 4 bases and J 9 bases; nucleotides not matched to a gene: 3. Germline V gene data show CDR1 as LGHDT and CDR2 as YNNKEL (reference sequence). CDR3 nucleotides: TGTGCCAGCAGCCCCAGCGGGACTGAGCAGTTCTTC. It yields the protein CASSPSGTEQFF.

The chain carries TRBV5-4 and TRBJ1-1; TRBD1 matches at 8 bases. The V gene end was trimmed by 2 bases and the J gene end by 1 base; junction bases not matched to a gene: 4. Germline CDR1 reads SGHNT; CDR2 reads YYREEE (reference sequence). The CDR3 runs to 15 residues. CDR3 in amino acids: CASSLGQGGNTEAFF. CDR3 nucleotide sequence: TGTGCCAGCAGCTTAGGACAGGGAGGGAACACTGAAGCTTTCTTT. Full variable domain (rest looked up from reference TRBV5-4 and TRBJ1-1): ETGVTQSPTHLIKTRGQQVTLRCSSQSGHNTVSWYQQALGQGPQFIFQYYREEENGRGNFPPRFSGLQFPNYSSELNVNALELDDSALYLCASSLGQGGNTEAFFGQGTRLTVV.